This TCR beta chain derives from a study of blood T cell repertoires in COVID-19. Study as a whole: The United States, Italy and Spain were the sources of the acute and convalescent COVID-19 samples. PBMCs, B-cell-depleted T cells, or T cells were the source of the cDNA or gDNA that made up the material.

With 6 bases clipped from V and 7 bases from J, the junction kept 6 bases outside the gene matches. The CDR3 has 13 amino acids. CDR1 is ENHRY, CDR2 SYGVKD, per germline. Per the study methods: Estimated nucleated cell counts came from reference gene primer amplification. Assay: immunoSEQ multiplex PCR; the TCRdb copy retains only in-frame clones and omits some. V, J and clone size were drawn from that table, and D and trimming were deduced from the DNA. The sample lists fewer than 600,000 clones, roughly 87% occurring once. Seattle patient enrollment occurred during active infection, with longitudinal follow-up thereafter.

The V gene is TRBV10-3, the J gene TRBJ1-2, with TRBD1 matching over 9 bases. The receptor comes from a young man with COVID-19, enrolled during active disease. The specimen was peripheral blood. For the CDR3, the DNA is TGTGCCATCAGGGGGGACAGGGAAAGTGGCTACACCTTC. The encoded protein is CAIRGDRESGYTF.